Listed below are T cell receptor beta chains from one sample, sequenced in a study of identical twins. TCRdb called the 5' RACE reads again in MiXCR, with one record for every CDR3 protein. The sample has roughly 720,000 distinct CDR3 sequences, about 18% seen once. The same data also went into a second study, on T cells expressing NK-cell markers.

The sample was PBMCs. These receptors originate from a woman aged 18-29 years in good health. Both conserved end residues are part of each CDR3. D genes are given only for firm matches. Clone size is given for some rows only: seen once, a few or many times, or a class if the clone is expanded.

cdr3_nt	cdr3_aa	clone_size	j_call	v_call	d_call
TGTGCCATCAAATTGGAGGGGGCCGGTGAGCAGTTCTTC	CAIKLEGAGEQFF	once	TRBJ2-1	TRBV10-3	.
TGTGCCATCAGTGCGGGAGCGGGAGTGGAGACCCAGTACTTC	CAISAGAGVETQYF	.	TRBJ2-5	TRBV10-3	TRBD2
TGTGCCAGCGCACCCGGCGGCCCCTACGAGCAGTACTTC	CASAPGGPYEQYF	.	TRBJ2-7	TRBV7-9	.
TGTGCCAGCAGTGCTCCGGCGGCTAGCGCATCCTACGAGCAGTACTTC	CASSAPAASASYEQYF	few	TRBJ2-7	TRBV6-1	.
TGTGCCAGCAGCGGGGGCGAGAGGGGACAGTCAACAGATACGCAGTATTTT	CASSGGERGQSTDTQYF	many	TRBJ2-3	TRBV9	TRBD1
TGCAGTGCTAGAGGAGAGGCGGCAGGCTATGGGATGTCCTACGAGCAGTACTTC	CSARGEAAGYGMSYEQYF	.	TRBJ2-7	TRBV20-1	.
TGCAGTGCTAGAGGCCGAGGGGTAGGTTTTATGTACTTC	CSARGRGVGFMYF	.	TRBJ2-7	TRBV20-1	.
TGTGCCAGCAGCCCAGTTCAGACAGGGCCATCCGAGCAGTACTTC	CASSPVQTGPSEQYF	few	TRBJ2-7	TRBV3-1	TRBD1
TGTGCCAGCAGCATAGCGGGACCCTACGAGCAGTACTTC	CASSIAGPYEQYF	few	TRBJ2-7	TRBV7-9	TRBD2
TGTGCCAGCAGCGCCCCTGAAGGACGAGCGGATAGCACAGATACGCAGTATTTT	CASSAPEGRADSTDTQYF	.	TRBJ2-3	TRBV9	.
TGTGCCAGCAGTTACATAAAACAGGGGGGTAGAGAGACCCAGTACTTC	CASSYIKQGGRETQYF	.	TRBJ2-5	TRBV6-5	TRBD1
TGTGCCAGCAGTTACCCCGGGACTTCGGGATCTCAGTACTTC	CASSYPGTSGSQYF	.	TRBJ2-4	TRBV6-2/TRBV6-3	.
TGTGCCCCCTTTGGGGACAGGGAGGGCCGTGGGCAGTTCTTC	CAPFGDREGRGQFF	.	TRBJ2-1	TRBV21-1	.
TGTGCCAGCAGCTCACCGGGACTAGCGTGGAATGAGCAGTTCTTC	CASSSPGLAWNEQFF	.	TRBJ2-1	TRBV7-6	TRBD2
TGTGCCACCAGCTCCGTGGGGGGGGAAGAGCAGTACTTC	CATSSVGGEEQYF	few	TRBJ2-7	TRBV15	TRBD2
TGTGCCAGCTCACCACGGGCCCCTAGCCTGAGCTCCTACGAGCAGTACTTC	CASSPRAPSLSSYEQYF	few	TRBJ2-7	TRBV18	.
TGTGCCAGCAGCTTAGAGGCCCTCGCCAGCACAGATACGCAGTATTTT	CASSLEALASTDTQYF	.	TRBJ2-3	TRBV7-9	.
TGTGCCAGCAGTTTCGGCGGGGGGGGTGTCACCGGGGAGCTGTTTTTT	CASSFGGGGVTGELFF	many	TRBJ2-2	TRBV12-3/TRBV12-4	TRBD2
TGTGCCAGCAGCTTAGATCGGGATGCTTACAATGAGCAGTTCTTC	CASSLDRDAYNEQFF	.	TRBJ2-1	TRBV11-3	.
TGTGCCAGCAGTTATTACAGCGGGAGCTACGAGCAGTACTTC	CASSYYSGSYEQYF	few	TRBJ2-7	TRBV6-2/TRBV6-3	TRBD2
TGTGCCAGCAGTTACTCGAAGGCTAGCGGGAGAGGAGAGCAGTTCTTC	CASSYSKASGRGEQFF	.	TRBJ2-1	TRBV6-5	TRBD2
TGTGCCAGCAGCGACTCCCCAAGCGGGACGAATGAGCAGTTCTTC	CASSDSPSGTNEQFF	many	TRBJ2-1	TRBV14	TRBD2
TGCAGTGCCCCAGGACAGTACAATGAGCAGTTCTTC	CSAPGQYNEQFF	.	TRBJ2-1	TRBV20-1	.
TGTGCCAGCAGAAGGACTAGCGGGAGGGGGCTAAATACGCAGTATTTT	CASRRTSGRGLNTQYF	.	TRBJ2-3	TRBV6-2/TRBV6-3	TRBD2
TGTACCAGCAGTTTAGTCTTGGGTTCTAGCGGGGGCCCAGATACGCAGTATTTT	CTSSLVLGSSGGPDTQYF	.	TRBJ2-3	TRBV12-3/TRBV12-4	TRBD2
TGTGCCAGCACTCTAGCGGGAGTGGTCAATGAGCAGTTCTTC	CASTLAGVVNEQFF	.	TRBJ2-1	TRBV12-3/TRBV12-4	TRBD2
TGTGCCAGCAGCGCGAATACCTACGAGCAGTACTTC	CASSANTYEQYF	few	TRBJ2-7	TRBV7-2	.
TGTGCCACCAGCTCGGGGGGGCACGCGAACACTGAAGCTTTCTTT	CATSSGGHANTEAFF	few	TRBJ1-1	TRBV15	.
TGTGCCAGCAGCCAAGATCCCGGACAGGGGAACACTGAAGCTTTCTTT	CASSQDPGQGNTEAFF	many	TRBJ1-1	TRBV4-2	TRBD1
TGTGCCAGCAGCTTAGCGCCACAGATCTACGAGCAGTACTTC	CASSLAPQIYEQYF	.	TRBJ2-7	TRBV7-8	.
TGTGCCAGCAGTGATTCGGATAGCTCCTACAATGAGCAGTTCTTC	CASSDSDSSYNEQFF	few	TRBJ2-1	TRBV6-4	.
TGTGCCAGCAGACTAGCGGGAGTCGACAATGAGCAGTTCTTC	CASRLAGVDNEQFF	.	TRBJ2-1	TRBV27	TRBD2